The 30 T cell receptor beta chains presented below share a single source sample, sequenced in a study of cytomegalovirus exposure and HLA in healthy donors. Primers included in the PCR were 60 Vbeta and 13 Jbeta primers. Clones were read by immunoSEQ multiplex PCR, and TCRdb kept only the in-frame ones, dropping some. The table records about 82,000 clones, around 82% of them present only once. The specimen sequenced was PBMCs. These receptors all come from a man aged 45 to 65 in good health and CMV-seronegative.

The rearrangement links TRBV6-1 to TRBJ2-7; D is unresolved. V lost 0 bases and J 0 bases, leaving 9 bases between the germline ends. The CDR3 is 15 residues long. Germline values: CDR1 MNHNS, CDR2 SASEGT. CDR3 in DNA: TGTGCCAGCAGTGAAGCTACCTGGCCCTCCTACGAGCAGTACTTC. It is translated as CASSEATWPSYEQYF.

This clone has only a few counts. This chain joins TRBV10-2 and TRBJ1-1; a possible D gene is TRBD1 (6 bases). There are 13 residues in the CDR3. V shed 3 bases and J shed 5 bases, with 10 bases lying between them. CDR1 and CDR2 from the germline V gene are WSHSY and SAAADI. CDR3 sequence reads: CASSEQGETEAFF. The CDR3, as DNA: TGCGCCAGCAGTGAACAGGGAGAAACTGAAGCTTTCTTT.

This chain uses TRBV30 with TRBJ2-5; 7 bases agree with TRBD2. V dropped 0 bases and J dropped 9; count of bases not matched to a gene: 4. The germline V gene encodes CDR1 GTSNPN and CDR2 SVGIG (reference sequence). The CDR3 sequence is 12 residues long. The CDR3 loop is CAWSVGGGPQYF. CDR3 nucleotides: TGTGCCTGGAGTGTGGGGGGAGGGCCCCAGTACTTC.

This clone was picked up a small number of times. V and J are TRBV15 and TRBJ2-5, with 10 bases identical to TRBD2. CDR3 length: 15 residues. J lost 5 bases, V lost 1 base, and 4 bases had no gene match. The germline V gene has CDR1 LNHNV and CDR2 YYDKDF (reference sequence). CDR3 region: CATSRGERGGETQYF. CDR3 nucleotide sequence: TGTGCCACCAGCAGAGGGGAGCGGGGGGGGGAGACCCAGTACTTC.

J is TRBJ2-7 and V is TRBV30, with 12 bases matching TRBD1. V shed 1 base, J shed 7 bases, and the junction held 11 bases outside the gene matches. Germline CDR1 and CDR2: GTSNPN and SVGIG (reference sequence). The CDR3 covers 16 residues. The CDR3 loop reads CAWSAGGTGGFGEQYF. The CDR3, as DNA: TGTGCCTGGAGTGCGGGGGGGACAGGGGGCTTTGGGGAGCAGTACTTC.

This clone has just a few counts. V gene TRBV30 combines with J gene TRBJ2-7; TRBD1 agrees at 11 bases. The CDR3 loop spans 12 amino acids. CDR1 and CDR2 from the germline V gene are GTSNPN and SVGIG (reference sequence). V lost 8 bases to trimming and J lost 7 bases; unmatched junction nucleotides: 7. CDR3 residues: CAGGQGVGEQYF. The CDR3 bases are TGTGCCGGGGGACAGGGGGTGGGTGAGCAGTACTTC.

A few counts support this clone. The chain links TRBV11-2 to TRBJ1-2; D not certain. Germline loops: CDR1 SGHAT, CDR2 FQNNGV. This CDR3 is built from 15 residues. The V and J ends lost 1 base and 2 bases respectively, with 11 bases between them. The CDR3 loop reads CASSLVREWNYGYTF. CDR3 sequence (DNA): TGTGCCAGCAGCTTAGTCCGGGAGTGGAACTATGGCTACACCTTC.

The chain recombines TRBV7-6 with TRBJ2-1; the match to TRBD2 covers 8 bases. CDR3 length: 17 residues. Germline loops: CDR1 SGHVS, CDR2 FNYEAQ. The junction had 10 bases not matched to a gene; V was cut back by 4 bases and J by 2 bases. CDR3 amino acids: CASSYKRAGETYNEQFF. Here the CDR3 DNA reads TGTGCCAGCAGCTACAAGCGAGCGGGGGAAACCTACAATGAGCAGTTCTTC.

This clone has just one count. The rearrangement links TRBV7-9 to TRBJ2-6; 9 nucleotides line up with TRBD2. The V segment lost 3 bases and the J segment 4 bases; nucleotides outside the gene matches: 7. The CDR3 length is 17 residues. Germline V gene data show CDR1 as SEHNR and CDR2 as FQNEAQ (reference sequence). The CDR3 bases are TGTGCCAGCAGCTTTTGGGGGCGGGGGGGAGGGGCCAACGTCCTGACTTTC. Protein product: CASSFWGRGGGANVLTF.

The DNA of the CDR3 is TGTGCCAGCAGCCCGACAGGGGGGCCGAGCGAGCAGTACTTC. This translates into CASSPTGGPSEQYF. The gene calls are TRBV7-3 and TRBJ2-7; TRBD1 agrees at 9 bases. The trim removed 5 bases at V and 6 bases at J, leaving 8 bases unmatched. Per the germline V gene, CDR1 is SGHTA and CDR2 is FQGTGA. There are 14 residues in the CDR3.

CDR3 amino acids: CASSTRDFVYF. CDR3 DNA sequence: TGTGCCAGCAGCACTCGGGACTTCGTCTACTTC. The V gene is TRBV11-3, the J gene TRBJ2-4; maybe TRBD2 (6 bases). The germline V gene has CDR1 SGHNT and CDR2 YENEEA. Trimming shortened V by 5 bases and J by 16 bases, and 15 bases separated the two germline ends. The CDR3 has 11 amino acids.

CDR3 nucleotide sequence: TGTGCCAGCAGCTTAGAGAGTACAGCGGGGGTGATGAGGACCGGTGAGCAGTTCTTC. Its protein product is CASSLESTAGVMRTGEQFF. This chain uses TRBV7-6 with TRBJ2-1; TRBD2 aligns across 8 bases. Trimming took 1 base from V and 9 from J; bases not matched to a gene: 20. CDR3 length equals 19 residues. Germline V gives CDR1 SGHVS, CDR2 FNYEAQ.

The J gene is TRBJ1-2, the V gene TRBV4-2; D unresolved. The germline CDR1 and CDR2 sequences are LGHNA and YNFKEQ. Trimming left V 5 bases short and J 2 bases short, with 9 bases between. This CDR3 has 13 residues. The CDR3 spells CASSFVRNYGYTF. CDR3 DNA sequence: TGTGCCAGCAGCTTTGTCAGGAACTATGGCTACACCTTC.

The chain recombines TRBV19 with TRBJ1-4; TRBD1 might be the D (5 bases). Trimming left V 7 bases short and J 8 bases short, with 14 bases between. This CDR3 contains 13 residues. Germline V gene sequence: CDR1 LNHDA, CDR2 SQIVND (reference sequence). The CDR3 loop reads CASTPQGWEKLFF. The CDR3 region has the DNA TGTGCCAGTACCCCCCAGGGTTGGGAAAAACTGTTTTTT.

The chain couples TRBV6-5 to TRBJ2-1; 11 nucleotides match TRBD2. The germline V gene has CDR1 MNHEY and CDR2 SVGAGI. This CDR3 comprises 15 residues. Trimming at V came to 6 bases and at J to 6 bases, leaving 7 bases not matched to a gene. CDR3 sequence: CASSNVAGGSNEQFF. In DNA form, the CDR3 reads TGTGCCAGCAGCAACGTAGCGGGGGGGTCCAATGAGCAGTTCTTC.

A word on this clone: This CDR3 is also generated by other DNA sequences in the sample. This chain links TRBV5-1 with TRBJ1-1; 7 positions agree with TRBD1. CDR1 is SGHRS, CDR2 YFSETQ, per germline. The CDR3 runs 14 residues. With 3 bases clipped from V and 2 bases from J, the junction kept 4 bases outside the gene matches. CDR3: CASSSGQPNTEAFF. CDR3 nucleotide sequence: TGCGCCAGCAGCTCGGGACAGCCTAACACTGAAGCTTTCTTT.

This chain connects TRBV7-2 to TRBJ2-7; 10 bases agree with TRBD2. Germline-derived CDR1 and CDR2 are SGHTA and FQGNSA. V dropped 3 bases and J dropped 3; count of bases not matched to a gene: 2. CDR3 length: 14 amino acids. The CDR3 loop reads CASSLSSGGYEQYF. The CDR3 DNA reads TGTGCCAGCAGCTTGTCTAGCGGGGGCTACGAGCAGTACTTC.

The gene calls are TRBV7-2 and TRBJ2-7; TRBD2 might be the D (5 bases). The CDR3 consists of 14 residues. The V and J ends lost 5 bases and 3 bases respectively, with 14 bases between them. Germline V gene data show CDR1 as SGHTA and CDR2 as FQGNSA. The CDR3 spells CASSPAGRRYEQYF. CDR3 nucleotide sequence: TGTGCCAGCAGCCCTGCGGGCCGACGCTACGAGCAGTACTTC.

The genes are TRBV30 and TRBJ2-1; D not certain. The CDR3 sequence is 11 residues long. Germline V gene sequence: CDR1 GTSNPN, CDR2 SVGIG (reference sequence). The V and J ends lost 1 base and 5 bases respectively, with 3 bases between them. The CDR3: CAWSADNEQFF. The CDR3, as DNA: TGTGCCTGGAGTGCTGACAATGAGCAGTTCTTC.

This clone has only one observation. CDR3 amino acids: CASSEGTGRINSPLHF. For the CDR3, the DNA is TGTGCCAGCAGTGAAGGGACAGGGAGGATTAATTCACCCCTCCACTTT. This chain connects TRBV9 to TRBJ1-6; 9 bases are shared with TRBD1. V lost 5 bases to trimming and J lost 6 bases; unmatched junction nucleotides: 9. Per germline, CDR1 SGDLS and CDR2 YYNGEE. The CDR3 has 16 residues.

The chain couples TRBV10-3 to TRBJ1-1; D possibly corresponds to TRBD1 (6 bases). The V and J ends lost 3 bases and 4 bases respectively, with 18 bases between them. Germline CDR1 ENHRY, CDR2 SYGVKD. CDR3 size: 16 residues. The CDR3 region has the DNA TGTGCCATCAGTGATGCGGACAGCCCCTTGGGCACTGAAGCTTTCTTT. It codes for CAISDADSPLGTEAFF.

The genes are TRBV28 and TRBJ1-2; no reliable D call. V lost 5 bases and J lost 8, with 9 bases in between. The CDR3 runs 11 residues. CDR1 and CDR2 from the germline V gene are MDHEN and SYDVKM. The CDR3 sequence: CASSTEEGYTF. The CDR3 bases are TGTGCCAGCAGTACCGAGGAAGGCTACACCTTC.

CDR3 loop: CASRPSGGLGSEQYF. As DNA, the CDR3 is TGTGCCAGCAGACCCTCGGGGGGTCTGGGGTCAGAGCAGTACTTC. This chain connects TRBV28 to TRBJ2-7, with TRBD2 matching 7 bases. The CDR3 sequence is 15 residues long. Germline CDR1 reads MDHEN; CDR2 reads SYDVKM. The V gene end was trimmed by 6 bases and the J gene end by 7 bases; junction bases not matched to a gene: 15.

This rearrangement joins TRBV14 to TRBJ2-5; D unclear. Germline loops: CDR1 SGHDN, CDR2 FVKESK. The CDR3 is 13 residues long. Trimming left V 7 bases short and J 5 bases short, with 14 bases between. The DNA for the CDR3 is TGTGCCAGCAACGATCAGAGGTGGGAGACCCAGTACTTC. Encoded protein: CASNDQRWETQYF.

V and J are TRBV4-3 and TRBJ1-2, with 7 bases that match TRBD1. V was clipped by 4 bases and J by 3 bases; unmatched bases: 2. The CDR3 consists of 13 residues. Germline lookup yields CDR1 LGHNA and CDR2 YSLEER. The CDR3 spells CASSRQGDYGYTF. CDR3 DNA sequence: TGCGCCAGCAGCCGCCAGGGGGACTATGGCTACACCTTC.

A single count supports this clone. The chain carries TRBV28 and TRBJ2-7, with a possible D match to TRBD2 (6 bases). Per germline, CDR1 MDHEN and CDR2 SYDVKM. The V and J ends lost 10 bases and 4 bases respectively, with 17 bases between them. This CDR3 region has 13 residues. The CDR3: CAISGGTVYEQYF. The CDR3, as DNA: TGTGCCATTTCCGGGGGAACGGTTTACGAGCAGTACTTC.

The rearrangement links TRBV4-3 to TRBJ1-3; D remains unclear. V lost 0 bases and J lost 4, with 10 bases in between. The CDR3 length is 15 residues. Germline V gives CDR1 LGHNA, CDR2 YSLEER. The DNA of the CDR3 is TGCGCCAGCAGCCAAGATGGCGGATTAGGAAACACCATATATTTT. The encoded protein is CASSQDGGLGNTIYF.

The V and J genes are TRBV30 and TRBJ2-2; 9 bases line up with TRBD2. V lost 2 bases to trimming and J lost 7 bases; unmatched junction nucleotides: 5. This CDR3 spans 14 amino acids. Germline V gives CDR1 GTSNPN, CDR2 SVGIG (reference sequence). The CDR3 sequence: CAWSNSGGDGELFF. CDR3 bases: TGTGCCTGGAGTAATAGCGGGGGTGACGGGGAGCTGTTTTTT.

The genes are TRBV29-1 and TRBJ1-2; unclear D gene. V shed 3 bases and J shed 2 bases, with 13 bases lying between them. Germline V gene data show CDR1 as SQVTM and CDR2 as ANQGSEA. The length of the CDR3 is 14 residues. The CDR3 loop is CSVEVSMGNYGYTF. The CDR3 coding sequence is TGCAGCGTTGAGGTGTCCATGGGCAACTATGGCTACACCTTC.

This chain links TRBV5-8 with TRBJ2-2; D is possibly TRBD2 (6 bases). Trimming stripped 1 base from V and 4 bases from J, with 8 bases between. CDR1 and CDR2 (germline): SGHTS, YDEGEE. The CDR3 runs to 14 residues. The CDR3 nucleotides are TGTGCCAGCAGCTTGCTGGGAGGCACCGGGGAGCTGTTTTTT. It encodes CASSLLGGTGELFF.